This T cell receptor beta chain was obtained from a study of T cell repertoires in cytomegalovirus infection. Study outcomes and limitations: The ex vivo response showed dominance by HLA-C-restricted CMV-specific TCR beta clonotypes.

A remark on this clonotype: Antigen: not known.

Trimming pared 3 bases from V and 3 bases from J, leaving 8 bases between. Germline CDR1 reads ENHRY; CDR2 reads SYGVKD. CDR3 size: 13 residues. In TCRdb, the reads were re-called with MiXCR into one record per CDR3 protein. This sample has roughly 990,000 distinct CDR3 sequences, with about a third found just once. Sequenced material: cultured CD8+ T cells from PBMCs, taken from culture after CMV antigen stimulation. This receptor was identified in a human donor in good health (CMV status not recorded). Some clones in this sample may be carry-over from other donors' samples. The chain couples TRBV10-3 to TRBJ1-2, with D uncertain. The CDR3 here is CAISDDGDYGYTF. The CDR3 DNA follows: TGTGCCATCAGTGATGACGGCGACTATGGCTACACCTTC.